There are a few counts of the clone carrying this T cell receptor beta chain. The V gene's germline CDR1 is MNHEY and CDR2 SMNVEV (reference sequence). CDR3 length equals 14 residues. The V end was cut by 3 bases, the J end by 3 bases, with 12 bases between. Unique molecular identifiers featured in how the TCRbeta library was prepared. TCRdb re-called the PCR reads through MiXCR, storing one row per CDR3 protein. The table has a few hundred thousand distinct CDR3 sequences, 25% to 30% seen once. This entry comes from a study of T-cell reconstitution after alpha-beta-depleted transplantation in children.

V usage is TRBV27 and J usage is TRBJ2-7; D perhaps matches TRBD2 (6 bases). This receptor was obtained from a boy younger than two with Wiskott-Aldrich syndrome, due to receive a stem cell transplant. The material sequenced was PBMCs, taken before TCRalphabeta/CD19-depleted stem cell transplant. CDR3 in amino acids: CASSFGAGHYEQYF. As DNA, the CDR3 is TGTGCCAGCAGTTTCGGAGCGGGCCACTACGAGCAGTACTTC.